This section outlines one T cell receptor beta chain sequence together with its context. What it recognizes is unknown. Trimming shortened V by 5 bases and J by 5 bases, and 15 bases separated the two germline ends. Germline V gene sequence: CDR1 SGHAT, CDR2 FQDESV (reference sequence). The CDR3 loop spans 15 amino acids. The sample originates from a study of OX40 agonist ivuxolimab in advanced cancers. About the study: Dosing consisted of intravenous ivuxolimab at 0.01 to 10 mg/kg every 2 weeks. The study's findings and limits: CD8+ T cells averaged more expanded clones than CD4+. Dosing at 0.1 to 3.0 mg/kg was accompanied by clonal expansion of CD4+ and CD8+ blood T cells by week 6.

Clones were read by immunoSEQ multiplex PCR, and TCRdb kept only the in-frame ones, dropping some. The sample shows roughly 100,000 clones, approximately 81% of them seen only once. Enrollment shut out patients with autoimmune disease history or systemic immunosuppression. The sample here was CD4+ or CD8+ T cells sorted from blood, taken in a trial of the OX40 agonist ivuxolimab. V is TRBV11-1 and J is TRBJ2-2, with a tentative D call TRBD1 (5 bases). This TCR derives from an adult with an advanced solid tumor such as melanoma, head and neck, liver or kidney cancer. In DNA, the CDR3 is TGTGCCAGCAGCCCCACCAGGGCGGAAACCGGGGAGCTGTTTTTT. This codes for CASSPTRAETGELFF.